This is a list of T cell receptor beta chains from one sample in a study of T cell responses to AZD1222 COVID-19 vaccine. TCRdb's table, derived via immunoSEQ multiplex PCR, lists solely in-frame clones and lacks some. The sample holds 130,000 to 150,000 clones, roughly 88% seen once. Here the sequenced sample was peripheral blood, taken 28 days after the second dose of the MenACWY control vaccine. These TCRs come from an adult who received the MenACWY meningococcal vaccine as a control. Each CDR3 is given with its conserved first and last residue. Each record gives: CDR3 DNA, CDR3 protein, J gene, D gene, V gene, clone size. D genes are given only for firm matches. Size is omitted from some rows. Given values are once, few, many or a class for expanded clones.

DNA: TGTGCCAGCTCACCGGCCAGGGACGATGAGCAGTTCTTC
CDR3: CASSPARDDEQFF
J: TRBJ2-1
D: .
V: TRBV18
size: .

DNA: TGTGCCAGCAGCTTGGACAGGGCGAGGGCAGATACGCAGTATTTT
CDR3: CASSLDRARADTQYF
J: TRBJ2-3
D: .
V: TRBV5-4
size: few

DNA: TGTGCCAGTATCCCTATCTTGGGCTTGAACACTGAAGCTTTCTTT
CDR3: CASIPILGLNTEAFF
J: TRBJ1-1
D: .
V: TRBV19
size: .

DNA: TGTGCCAGCAGCGCAGGGAGCTCTGGAAACACCATATATTTT
CDR3: CASSAGSSGNTIYF
J: TRBJ1-3
D: .
V: TRBV9
size: few

DNA: TGTGCCAGCAGCTTAAATACCTACGAGCAGTACTTC
CDR3: CASSLNTYEQYF
J: TRBJ2-7
D: .
V: TRBV7-2
size: few

DNA: TGTGCCACCTCGCAAGGGTACACTGAAGCTTTCTTT
CDR3: CATSQGYTEAFF
J: TRBJ1-1
D: .
V: TRBV15
size: .

DNA: TGTGCCAGCAGCTTATTAGTCACGGGAGAAGAGACCCAGTACTTC
CDR3: CASSLLVTGEETQYF
J: TRBJ2-5
D: .
V: TRBV11-3
size: .

DNA: TGTGCCAGCAGTTCCGGGACAACCGGCTACACCTTC
CDR3: CASSSGTTGYTF
J: TRBJ1-2
D: .
V: TRBV6-5
size: .

DNA: TGTGCCAGCAGGAGAACGGAAGGGGCCCTGTATGGCTACACCTTC
CDR3: CASRRTEGALYGYTF
J: TRBJ1-2
D: .
V: TRBV2
size: .

DNA: TGTGCCAGCAGCAAAGACAGTCTCAATCAGCCCCAGCATTTT
CDR3: CASSKDSLNQPQHF
J: TRBJ1-5
D: .
V: TRBV7-9
size: .

DNA: TGTGCCTGGACCAGGGGGGAGGGCTTAAAAGGTTCTGGAAACACCATATATTTT
CDR3: CAWTRGEGLKGSGNTIYF
J: TRBJ1-3
D: TRBD1
V: TRBV30
size: .

DNA: TGTGCCAGCAGCCAATCCGGGGCAAATCAGCCCCAGCATTTT
CDR3: CASSQSGANQPQHF
J: TRBJ1-5
D: .
V: TRBV16
size: once

DNA: TGTGCCAGCAGCCAAGATAGGGGGGGAATGAACACTGAAGCTTTCTTT
CDR3: CASSQDRGGMNTEAFF
J: TRBJ1-1
D: .
V: TRBV14
size: .